This T cell receptor beta chain was captured by sequencing in a study of blood T cells in healthy people across ages. Combining a sample-barcoded 5' primer with a J-beta primer mix, a second PCR ran for roughly 6 to 12 cycles. MiXCR, run by TCRdb on the 5' RACE reads, gives a single entry per CDR3 protein. The sample carries about 1.1 million distinct CDR3 sequences, less than 45% recorded once. Each of the donors had roughly 9.4 milliliters of peripheral blood drawn into EDTA-treated Vacutainer tubes. Isolation yielded PBMCs, at least 6.5 million per sample, in every case. Comments on this clonotype: What it binds is unknown.

Study-wide findings and caveats: From one million sequenced T cells, diversity estimates were lower bounds. A strong correlation was found between TCR beta diversity and the percentage of naive T cells.

The CDR3 extends over 14 amino acids. In germline, CDR1 is LGHNA, CDR2 YSLEER. V lost 1 base, J lost 8 bases, and 12 bases lay in between. This receptor was taken from a man younger than 35 in good health. The sequencing input was blood. The chain recombines TRBV4-3 with TRBJ2-1; D is undetermined. The CDR3 protein is CASSQAPTSHEQFF. CDR3 DNA sequence: TGCGCCAGCAGCCAAGCACCGACTTCGCATGAGCAGTTCTTC.